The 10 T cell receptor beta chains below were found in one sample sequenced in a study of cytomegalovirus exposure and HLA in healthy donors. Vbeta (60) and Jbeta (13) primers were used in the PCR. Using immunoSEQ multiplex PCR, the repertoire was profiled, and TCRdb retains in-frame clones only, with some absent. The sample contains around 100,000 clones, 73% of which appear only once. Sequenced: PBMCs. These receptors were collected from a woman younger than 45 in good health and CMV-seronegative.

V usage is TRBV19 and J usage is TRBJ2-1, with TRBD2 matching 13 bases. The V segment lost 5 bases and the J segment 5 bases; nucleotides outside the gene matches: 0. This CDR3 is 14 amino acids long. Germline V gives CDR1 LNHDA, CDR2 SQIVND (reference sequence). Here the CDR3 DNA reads TGTGCCAGTAGTGGACTAGCGGGAGACAATGAGCAGTTCTTC. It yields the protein CASSGLAGDNEQFF.

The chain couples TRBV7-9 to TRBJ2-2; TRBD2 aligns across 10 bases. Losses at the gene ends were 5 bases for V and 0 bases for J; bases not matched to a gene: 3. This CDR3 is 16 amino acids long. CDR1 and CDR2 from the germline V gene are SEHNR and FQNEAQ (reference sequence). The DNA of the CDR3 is TGTGCCAGCAGCCGTCTAGCGGGAGCGAACACCGGGGAGCTGTTTTTT. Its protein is CASSRLAGANTGELFF. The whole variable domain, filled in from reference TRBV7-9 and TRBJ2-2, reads DTGVSQNPRHKITKRGQNVTFRCDPISEHNRLYWYRQTLGQGPEFLTYFQNEAQLEKSRLLSDRFSAERPKGSFSTLEIQRTEQGDSAMYLCASSRLAGANTGELFFGEGSRLTVL.

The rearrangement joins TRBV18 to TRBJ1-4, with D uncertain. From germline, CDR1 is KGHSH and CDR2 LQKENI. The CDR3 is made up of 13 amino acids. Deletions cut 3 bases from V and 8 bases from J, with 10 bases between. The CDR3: CASSPVTREKLFF. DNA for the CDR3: TGTGCCAGCTCACCCGTAACGAGGGAAAAACTGTTTTTT.

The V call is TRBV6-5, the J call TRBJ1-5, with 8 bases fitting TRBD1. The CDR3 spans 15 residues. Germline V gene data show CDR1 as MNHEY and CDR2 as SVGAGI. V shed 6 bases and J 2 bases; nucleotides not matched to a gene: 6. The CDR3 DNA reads TGTGCCAGCAGCTCCGGGACAGGCGGCAATCAGCCCCAGCATTTT. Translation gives CASSSGTGGNQPQHF.

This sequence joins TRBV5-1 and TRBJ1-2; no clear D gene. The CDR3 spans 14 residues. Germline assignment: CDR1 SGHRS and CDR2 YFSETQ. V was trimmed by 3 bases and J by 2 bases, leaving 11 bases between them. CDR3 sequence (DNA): TGCGCCAGCAGCTCAAGCGGCACAAACTATGGCTACACCTTC. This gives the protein CASSSSGTNYGYTF.

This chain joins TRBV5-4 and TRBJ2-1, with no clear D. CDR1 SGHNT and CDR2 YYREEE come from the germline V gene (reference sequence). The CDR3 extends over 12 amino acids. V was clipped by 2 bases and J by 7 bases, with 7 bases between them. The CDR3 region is CASSLWRNEQFF. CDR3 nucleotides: TGTGCCAGCAGCTTATGGCGGAATGAGCAGTTCTTC.

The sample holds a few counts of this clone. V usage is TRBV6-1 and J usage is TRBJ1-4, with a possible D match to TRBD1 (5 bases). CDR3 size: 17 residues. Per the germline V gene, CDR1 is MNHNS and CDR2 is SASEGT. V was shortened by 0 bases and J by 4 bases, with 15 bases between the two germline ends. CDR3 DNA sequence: TGTGCCAGCAGTGAAGCGCTAAATAGACAGCTTAATGAAAAACTGTTTTTT. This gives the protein CASSEALNRQLNEKLFF.

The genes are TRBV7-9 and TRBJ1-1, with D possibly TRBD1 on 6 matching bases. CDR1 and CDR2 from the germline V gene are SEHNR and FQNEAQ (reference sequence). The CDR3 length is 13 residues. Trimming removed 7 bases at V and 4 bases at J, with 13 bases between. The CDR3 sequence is CASNQKGGTEAFF. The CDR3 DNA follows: TGTGCCAGCAACCAAAAAGGGGGCACTGAAGCTTTCTTT.

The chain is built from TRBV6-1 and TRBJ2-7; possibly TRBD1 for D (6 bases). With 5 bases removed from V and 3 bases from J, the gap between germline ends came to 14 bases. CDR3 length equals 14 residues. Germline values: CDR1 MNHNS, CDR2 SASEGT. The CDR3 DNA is TGTGCCAGCAGTATTGAGGGGGAAGTCTACGAGCAGTACTTC. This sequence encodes CASSIEGEVYEQYF.

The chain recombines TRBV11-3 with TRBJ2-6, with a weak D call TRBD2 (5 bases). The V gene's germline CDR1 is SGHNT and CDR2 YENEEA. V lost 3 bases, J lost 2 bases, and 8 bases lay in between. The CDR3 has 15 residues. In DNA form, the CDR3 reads TGTGCCAGCAGCTTTTCGGGGACTGGGGCCAACGTCCTGACTTTC. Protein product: CASSFSGTGANVLTF.